This TCR beta chain stems from a study of PD-L1 blockade in urothelial cancer. In the study overall: Individuals in the cohort had been given 0 to 3 earlier chemotherapy regimens.

This clone was counted once. Sequenced by immunoSEQ multiplex PCR; TCRdb stores in-frame clones only, minus some. The table has about 84,000 clones, roughly 87% seen once. The CDR3 sequence is 14 residues long. Trimming took off 6 bases at V and 10 bases at J, with 16 bases between the two ends. CDR1 is MNHEY and CDR2 is SVGAGI in the germline V gene. The chain recombines TRBV6-5 with TRBJ1-6, with D possibly being TRBD1 (5 bases). Sequenced here: PBMCs, sampled around atezolizumab (anti-PD-L1) treatment. The clonotype originates from a man aged 65 to 85 with urothelial cancer. DNA for the CDR3: TGTGCCAGCAGCCAAAGCAGGGTGGTGTCACCCCTCCACTTT. It yields the protein CASSQSRVVSPLHF.